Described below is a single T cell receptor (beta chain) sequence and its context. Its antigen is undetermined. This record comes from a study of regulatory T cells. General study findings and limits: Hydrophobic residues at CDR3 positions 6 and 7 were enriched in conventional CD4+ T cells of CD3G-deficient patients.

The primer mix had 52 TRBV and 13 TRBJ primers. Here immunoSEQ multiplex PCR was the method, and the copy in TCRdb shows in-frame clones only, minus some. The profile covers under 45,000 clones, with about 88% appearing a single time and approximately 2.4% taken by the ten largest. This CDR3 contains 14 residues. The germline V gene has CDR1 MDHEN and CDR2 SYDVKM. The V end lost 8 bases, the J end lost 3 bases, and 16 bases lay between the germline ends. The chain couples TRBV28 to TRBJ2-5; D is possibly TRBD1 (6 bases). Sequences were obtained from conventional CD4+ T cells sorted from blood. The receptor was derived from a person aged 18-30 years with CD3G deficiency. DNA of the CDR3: TGTGCCAGCGGGATTACAGGGACCAAAGAGACCCAGTACTTC. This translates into CASGITGTKETQYF. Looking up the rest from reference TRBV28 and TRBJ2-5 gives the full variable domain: DVKVTQSSRYLVKRTGEKVFLECVQDMDHENMFWYRQDPGLGLRLIYFSYDVKMKEKGDIPEGYSVSREKKERFSLILESASTNQTSMYLCASGITGTKETQYFGPGTRLLVL.